This T cell receptor (beta chain) was documented in a study of early T cells in non-severe SARS-CoV-2 infection. Study information: The sequenced material was bulk RNA from unsorted whole blood, and its chains were unpaired. Study outcomes and limitations: CD4 and private specificities were missed by VDJdb matching, which favored anti-spike CD8 responses.

Trimming removed 0 bases from V and 2 bases from J, with 13 bases in between. The CDR3 covers 15 residues. Germline values: CDR1 DFQATT, CDR2 SNEGSKA (reference sequence). In regard to this clonotype: Its target is unknown.

The TCR library protocol attached unique molecular identifiers to the individual cDNA molecules. TCRdb reprocessed the 5' RACE reads via MiXCR and lists one record per CDR3 protein. Among around 63,000 distinct CDR3 sequences, roughly 13% were seen once, and the ten largest hold about 4.4%. The specimen was whole blood. V gene TRBV20-1 combines with J gene TRBJ2-5; D uncertain. This clonotype was obtained from an adult who was a healthcare worker with PCR-confirmed SARS-CoV-2 infection or an uninfected control (not recorded which). The CDR3 DNA sequence: TGCAGTGCTAGAGATGGATCGCCCGTACAAGAGACCCAGTACTTC. This translates into CSARDGSPVQETQYF.